The clone carrying this TCR beta chain was observed many times. This record belongs to a study of response to subunit inactivated influenza vaccine. TCRdb re-called the RT-PCR reads through MiXCR, storing one row per CDR3 protein. The sample lists 450,000 to 500,000 distinct CDR3 sequences; around 9.9% were seen once. The CDR3 length is 14 residues. The germline V gene has CDR1 MNHNS and CDR2 SASEGT. The ends were cut back, 3 bases at V and 2 bases at J, with 8 bases in the middle. The receptor was isolated from a man in his forties or fifties who received an inactivated influenza vaccine. The sequences come from PBMCs from blood, collected roughly 48 days after vaccination. The chain is built from TRBV6-1 and TRBJ2-1, with TRBD2 as a possible D gene (6 bases). In DNA, the CDR3 is TGTGCCAGCAGTGAGCCGGGGGCCTACAATGAGCAGTTCTTC. Encoded protein: CASSEPGAYNEQFF.